Sequencing of this T cell receptor beta chain was carried out in a study of T cell responses to AZD1222 COVID-19 vaccine. Study observations and caveats: CD4 TCRs covered the whole spike, strongest at regions 160-218 and 743-854. The study reported that nearly half of spike-specific TCRs target unmutated variant regions.

For this clone: The antigen is not known.

The table came from immunoSEQ multiplex PCR; TCRdb's copy has only in-frame clones and leaves some out. The table lists some 170,000 clones, 90% to 95% of them singletons. Trimming shortened V by 5 bases and J by 0 bases, and 11 bases separated the two germline ends. The CDR3 length is 15 residues. The germline V gene has CDR1 LNHDA and CDR2 SQIVND (reference sequence). The sequence derives from an adult in good health. Here the sequenced sample was peripheral blood, taken on day 0 of AZD1222 vaccination. This sequence joins TRBV19 and TRBJ2-1; D possibly corresponds to TRBD2 (6 bases). The CDR3 region has the DNA TGTGCCAGTAGTCTACTAGCCAGCTCCTACAATGAGCAGTTCTTC. It encodes CASSLLASSYNEQFF.